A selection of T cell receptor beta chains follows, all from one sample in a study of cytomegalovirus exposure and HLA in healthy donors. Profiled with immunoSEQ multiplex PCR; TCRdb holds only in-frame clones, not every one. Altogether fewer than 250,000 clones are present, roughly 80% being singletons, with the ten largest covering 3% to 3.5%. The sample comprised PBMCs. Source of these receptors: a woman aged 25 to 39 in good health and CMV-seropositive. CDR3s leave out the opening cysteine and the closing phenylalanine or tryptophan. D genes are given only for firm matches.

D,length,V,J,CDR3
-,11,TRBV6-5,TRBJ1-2,ASSRRGHSGYT
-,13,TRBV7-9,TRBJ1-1,ASSDPGDLNTEAF
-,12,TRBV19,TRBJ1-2,ASNADRTNYGYT
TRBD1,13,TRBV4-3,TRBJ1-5,ASSQMTGSNQPQH
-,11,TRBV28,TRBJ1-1,ASTGGSLTEAF
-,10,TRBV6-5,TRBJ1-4,ASSNHPGKLF
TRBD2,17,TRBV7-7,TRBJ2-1,ASSPTPGLAGGTYNEQF
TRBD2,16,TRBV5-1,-,ASSLGLAAPNSLYEQY
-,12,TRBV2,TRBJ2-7,ASSDQGSGYEQY
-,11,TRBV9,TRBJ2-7,ASSVDGGVEQY
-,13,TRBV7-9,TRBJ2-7,ASSLNPSSAYEQY
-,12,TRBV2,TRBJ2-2,ASRAGQYTGELF
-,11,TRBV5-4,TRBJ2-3,ASSFQQADTQY
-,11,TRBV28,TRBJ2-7,ASSLEGAYEQY
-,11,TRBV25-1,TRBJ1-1,ATSRTLNTEAF
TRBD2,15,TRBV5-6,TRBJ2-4,ASSPGTSGRSGNIQY
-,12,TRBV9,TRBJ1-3,ASSVDSAGNTIY
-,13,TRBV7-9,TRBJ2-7,ASSSLQGKDYEQY
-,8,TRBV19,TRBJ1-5,ATGTFFQH
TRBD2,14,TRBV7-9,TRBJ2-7,ASSPSGNGVLGEQY
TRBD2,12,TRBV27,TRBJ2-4,ASSGGGPKNIQY
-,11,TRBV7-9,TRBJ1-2,ASSWGEVGGYT
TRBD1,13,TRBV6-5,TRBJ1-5,ASSYSIGGEQPQH
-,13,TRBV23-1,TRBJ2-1,ASRFDRRTYNEQF
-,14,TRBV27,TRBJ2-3,ASSLRYSVETDTQY
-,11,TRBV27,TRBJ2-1,ASSLYTDNEQF
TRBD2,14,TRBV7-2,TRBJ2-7,ASSSLAGGPGKEQY
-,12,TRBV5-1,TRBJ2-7,ASSPSGEAYEQY
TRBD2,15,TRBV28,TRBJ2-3,ASSKKPGLAESDTQY
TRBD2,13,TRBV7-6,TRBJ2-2,ASSSRLADTGELF
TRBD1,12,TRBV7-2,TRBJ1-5,ASSWDRGNQPQH
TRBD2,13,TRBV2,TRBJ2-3,ASIPGLAFTDTQY
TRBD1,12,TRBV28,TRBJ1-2,ASSSPDRVFGYT
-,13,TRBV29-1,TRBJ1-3,SVERQEALSNTIY
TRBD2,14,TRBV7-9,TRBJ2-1,ASSLVPGLAPWEQF
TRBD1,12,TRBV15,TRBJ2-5,ATSRQGLGETQY
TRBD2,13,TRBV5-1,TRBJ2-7,ASSSSPPPSGSLF
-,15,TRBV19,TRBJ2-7,ASSISIARTSSYEQY
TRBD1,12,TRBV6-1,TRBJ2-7,ASSARDRLYEQY
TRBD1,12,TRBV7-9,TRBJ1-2,ASSRQGARSGYT
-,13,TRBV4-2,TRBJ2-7,ASSQGLSPDYEQY
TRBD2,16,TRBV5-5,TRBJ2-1,ASSLAVTSGRAGNEQF
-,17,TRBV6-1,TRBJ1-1,ASSEEGYGLGASDTEAF
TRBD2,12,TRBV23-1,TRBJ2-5,ASTPREGRSAQY
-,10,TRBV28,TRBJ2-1,ASSSGPRARV
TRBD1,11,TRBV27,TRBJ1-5,ASSPQGGQPQH
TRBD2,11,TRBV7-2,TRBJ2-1,ASSTGLVNEQF
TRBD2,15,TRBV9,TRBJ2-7,ASSFTSGGAQNYEQY
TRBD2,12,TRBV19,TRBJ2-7,ASKNSGSSYEQY
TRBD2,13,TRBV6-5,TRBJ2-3,ASSPGLAGGYTQY
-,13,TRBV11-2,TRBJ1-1,ASSLGRGLNTEAF
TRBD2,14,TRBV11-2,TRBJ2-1,ASTVLAGGPYNEQF
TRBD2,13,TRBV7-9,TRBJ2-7,ASSSEKREIYEQY
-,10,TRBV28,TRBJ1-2,ASTRGGFGYT
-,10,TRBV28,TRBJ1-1,ASSLPTGQAF